This TCR beta chain was identified in a study of radiotherapy plus CTLA-4 blockade in lung cancer. Study-wide background: Disease control reached about 28%, with objective responses in less than 20%.

Study outcomes and limitations: Radiotherapy was combined with ipilimumab, and tumor-derived TCR clones then expanded in blood. Early shifts in blood T cell clones, with interferon-beta, reportedly predicted response best.

Libraries were prepared by immunoSEQ multiplex PCR; TCRdb keeps only in-frame clonotypes and omits some of them. The sample has tens of thousands of clones, 60% to 80% seen once. This clone came up once. Its antigen is unknown. CDR1 is SQVTM and CDR2 is ANQGSEA in the germline V gene. This CDR3 has 13 residues. Trimming left V 1 base short and J 7 bases short, with 11 bases between. The V call is TRBV29-1, the J call TRBJ1-5, with D unclear. The material was peripheral blood, obtained from a patient treated with radiotherapy plus ipilimumab. This TCR was recovered from a human donor with non-small cell lung cancer who had stable disease on radiotherapy plus ipilimumab. In nucleotides, the CDR3 is TGCAGCGTTGAAGTCTCCGCTGGCCAGCCCCAGCATTTT. Amino acid sequence: CSVEVSAGQPQHF. Supplemented by reference TRBV29-1 and TRBJ1-5, the full variable domain reads SAVISQKPSRDICQRGTSLTIQCQVDSQVTMMFWYRQQPGQSLTLIATANQGSEATYESGFVIDKFPISRPNLTFSTLTVSNMSPEDSSIYLCSVEVSAGQPQHFGDGTRLSIL.